This T cell receptor beta chain was profiled in a study of technical replicates of blood from a handful of donors. Measured with immunoSEQ multiplex PCR; TCRdb has only the in-frame clones, and not every one. The table includes over 90,000 clones, about 95% detected once. This CDR3 comprises 15 residues. Germline assignment: CDR1 MNHEY and CDR2 SMNVEV (reference sequence). V shed 6 bases and J 4 bases; nucleotides not matched to a gene: 6. The chain joins TRBV27 to TRBJ1-5; TRBD1 matches 10 bases. This TCR derives from a human donor in good health. The material sequenced was T cells isolated from PBMCs. This CDR3 reads CASSRWGQGNQPQHF. The CDR3 DNA reads as TGTGCCAGCAGCCGATGGGGACAGGGGAATCAGCCCCAGCATTTT.